These 11 T cell receptor beta chains were all obtained from the same sample, sequenced in a study of blood T cell repertoires in COVID-19 (dated by TCRdb to 2020 to 2021). Libraries came from the immunoSEQ multiplex PCR assay. TCRdb stores this immuneACCESS table with in-frame sequences only. Part of the clones is absent; in the studies checked, under half of the shortfall reflects unresolved V genes, and no reason is known for the rest. The sample table shows 300,000 to 400,000 clones, and over 75% are seen once. The top ten clonotypes cover 0.95% to 1% of the sample. The sample comprised PBMCs or T cells enriched from blood (not recorded which). The receptors stem from a woman aged 25 to 45 with acute COVID-19.

This rearrangement joins TRBV5-1 to TRBJ2-1, with TRBD2 identical over 7 bases. The CDR3 sequence is 14 residues long. The junction had 3 bases not matched to a gene; V was cut back by 0 bases and J by 6 bases. The germline V gene has CDR1 SGHRS and CDR2 YFSETQ. CDR3 protein: CASSLGLAANEQFF. The CDR3 DNA follows: TGCGCCAGCAGCTTGGGTCTAGCGGCCAATGAGCAGTTCTTC.

The gene calls are TRBV10-2 and TRBJ1-1; 9 nucleotides align to TRBD1. Germline V gene sequence: CDR1 WSHSY, CDR2 SAAADI. The CDR3 extends over 14 amino acids. The V segment lost 8 bases and the J segment 1 base; nucleotides outside the gene matches: 5. The CDR3 spells CASLGDRENTEAFF. In DNA, the CDR3 is TGCGCCAGCCTAGGGGACAGGGAGAACACTGAAGCTTTCTTT.

This clone appeared a single time. The chain couples TRBV24-1 to TRBJ1-5, with TRBD1 matching 8 bases. This CDR3 region has 19 residues. Germline V gene sequence: CDR1 KGHDR, CDR2 SFDVKD. Trimming at V came to 0 bases and at J to 0 bases, leaving 9 bases not matched to a gene. Written as DNA, the CDR3 is TGTGCCACCAGTGATTTGGCAGGGGGCCCATTATATAGCAATCAGCCCCAGCATTTT. Translation: CATSDLAGGPLYSNQPQHF.

This clone was found once. V usage is TRBV27 and J usage is TRBJ1-5; 9 bases fit TRBD1. The CDR3 totals 15 residues. V shed 9 bases and J 1 base; nucleotides not matched to a gene: 7. Germline assignment: CDR1 MNHEY and CDR2 SMNVEV (reference sequence). The CDR3, as DNA: TGTGCCAGTAGCCGACAGGGGGTAAGCAATCAGCCCCAGCATTTT. Protein sequence: CASSRQGVSNQPQHF.

This clone was counted once. The chain employs TRBV4-1 and TRBJ2-7; 8 bases line up with TRBD1. CDR3 length: 16 residues. The germline V gene encodes CDR1 MGHRA and CDR2 YSYEKL. The J segment lost 0 bases and the V segment lost 4 bases, leaving 8 bases of the junction unmatched. CDR3 region: CASSPSPGQGSYEQYF. CDR3 bases: TGCGCCAGCAGCCCGAGCCCAGGACAGGGCTCCTACGAGCAGTACTTC.

The chain carries TRBV18 and TRBJ2-7; 14 positions match TRBD2. This CDR3 comprises 19 residues. The V segment lost 1 base and the J segment 1 base; nucleotides outside the gene matches: 9. Looked up from germline, CDR1 is KGHSH and CDR2 is LQKENI. The CDR3 bases are TGTGCCAGCTCACCACGACTAGCGGGGGGGCCTCGGAAATCCTACGAGCAGTACTTC. This codes for CASSPRLAGGPRKSYEQYF.

CDR3 in DNA: TGCGCCAGCAGTTCGGGGTTAGAGCAGTACTTC. It encodes CASSSGLEQYF. The J gene is TRBJ2-7, the V gene TRBV10-1; possibly TRBD2 for D (5 bases). V was clipped by 5 bases and J by 7 bases, with 9 bases between them. Germline values: CDR1 WNHNN, CDR2 SYGVQD (reference sequence). The length of the CDR3 is 11 residues.

The genes are TRBV13 and TRBJ1-1; 10 nucleotides line up with TRBD1. V shed 2 bases, J shed 4 bases, and the junction held 1 base outside the gene matches. Looked up from germline, CDR1 is PRHDT and CDR2 is FYEKMQ (reference sequence). The CDR3 totals 14 residues. CDR3: CASSLRTGGTEAFF. CDR3 DNA: TGTGCCAGCAGCTTAAGGACAGGGGGCACTGAAGCTTTCTTT.

The CDR3 reads CASSIGEGAGGLRETQYF. The CDR3 DNA reads as TGTGCCAGTAGTATAGGGGAGGGAGCGGGGGGACTCCGGGAGACCCAGTACTTC. The chain joins TRBV19 to TRBJ2-5; TRBD2 agrees at 9 bases. V was pared by 1 base and J by 5 bases, with 14 bases of the junction left unmatched. CDR1 LNHDA and CDR2 SQIVND come from the germline V gene (reference sequence). The CDR3 totals 18 residues.

This clone has only one observation. This CDR3 reads CASSLSGRGSEKLFF. The CDR3 region has the DNA TGTGCCAGCAGCTTGAGTGGAAGGGGGAGTGAAAAACTGTTTTTT. J is TRBJ1-4 and V is TRBV5-8; maybe TRBD1 (6 bases). V was shortened by 1 base and J by 7 bases, with 14 bases between the two germline ends. This CDR3 spans 15 amino acids. Germline V lookup: CDR1 SGHTS, CDR2 YDEGEE.

V gene TRBV4-1 combines with J gene TRBJ1-1; perhaps TRBD1 as D (6 bases). The V end lost 5 bases, the J end lost 4 bases, and 14 bases lay between the germline ends. Germline CDR1 and CDR2: MGHRA and YSYEKL. The CDR3 is made up of 14 amino acids. The CDR3 DNA reads TGCGCCAGCAGCGGGACAAGCACGCCCACTGAAGCTTTCTTT. This encodes CASSGTSTPTEAFF.